The rows below give T cell receptor beta chains drawn from one sample of a study of T cells after yellow fever vaccination. TCRdb re-derived calls from the 5' RACE reads in MiXCR, one entry per CDR3 protein. The sample consists of about 45,000 distinct CDR3 sequences, 6.8% of them appearing once. The source was CD8+ T cells not binding an NS4B(214-222) dextramer, sorted from PBMCs, collected 45 days after the yellow fever booster vaccination. Receptors were obtained from a man aged 30 to 45 who received the YFV17D yellow fever vaccine. CDR3s include the opening cysteine and the closing phenylalanine or tryptophan. D genes are given only for firm matches. The size entry is marked missing in some rows and otherwise reads once, few, many or a size class.

clone_size cdr3_length j_call d_call v_call cdr3_aa cdr3_nt
many 19 TRBJ1-4 . TRBV11-1 CASSPEDGYREGPNEKLFF TGTGCCAGCAGCCCCGAGGACGGTTACAGGGAAGGTCCTAATGAAAAACTGTTTTTT
many 17 TRBJ2-6 . TRBV5-1 CASSPHETLTGANVLTF TGCGCCAGCAGTCCTCATGAAACCTTGACTGGGGCCAACGTCCTGACTTTC
. 15 TRBJ1-1 . TRBV20-1 CSAWTVGTLNTEAFF TGCAGTGCTTGGACAGTCGGTACCCTAAACACTGAAGCTTTCTTT
many 13 TRBJ2-3 . TRBV6-5 CASSYGGTDTQYF TGTGCCAGCAGTTACGGGGGCACAGATACGCAGTATTTT
many 16 TRBJ2-2 TRBD2 TRBV30 CAWSVIAGGYTGELFF TGTGCCTGGAGTGTTATAGCGGGAGGGTATACCGGGGAGCTGTTTTTT
. 15 TRBJ2-7 . TRBV7-6 CASSIGTPSSYEQYF TGTGCCAGCAGCATTGGGACTCCGAGCTCCTACGAGCAGTACTTC
few 11 TRBJ2-7 . TRBV10-3 CAIRDNYEQYF TGTGCCATCAGGGACAACTACGAGCAGTACTTC
many 15 TRBJ1-2 . TRBV6-5 CASSYSDTLGYGYTF TGTGCCAGCAGTTACTCCGACACCTTAGGATATGGCTACACCTTC
many 17 TRBJ2-3 . TRBV6-5 CASSYSAPGVLNYTQYF TGTGCCAGCAGTTACTCGGCTCCGGGGGTACTCAATTATACGCAGTATTTT
many 14 TRBJ2-7 . TRBV7-9 CASSPPGGRYEQYF TGTGCCAGCAGCCCTCCTGGGGGGCGTTACGAGCAGTACTTC
many 13 TRBJ1-5 . TRBV6-5 CASSYSVHQPQHF TGTGCCAGCAGTTACTCGGTCCATCAGCCCCAGCATTTT
many 17 TRBJ2-1 TRBD2 TRBV10-3 CAISEYWTSGVYNEQFF TGTGCCATCAGTGAGTACTGGACTAGCGGCGTGTACAATGAGCAGTTCTTC
many 14 TRBJ1-5 . TRBV28 CASSQTGTNQPQHF TGTGCCAGCAGCCAGACCGGAACCAATCAGCCCCAGCATTTT
many 12 TRBJ2-1 TRBD1 TRBV29-1 CSVEEQGIEQFF TGCAGCGTTGAAGAACAGGGGATTGAGCAGTTCTTC
many 14 TRBJ2-7 . TRBV23-1 CASSQSYFSYEQYF TGCGCCAGCAGTCAATCTTACTTCTCCTACGAGCAGTACTTC
few 15 TRBJ2-2 . TRBV24-1 CATSDLFTGTGELFF TGTGCCACCAGTGATTTGTTCACGGGTACCGGGGAGCTGTTTTTT
few 15 TRBJ2-3 TRBD1 TRBV12-3/TRBV12-4 CASSTRQGGTDTQYF TGTGCCAGCAGCACCAGACAGGGGGGGACAGATACGCAGTATTTT
many 16 TRBJ2-2 . TRBV4-3 CASSQDPPPNTGELFF TGCGCCAGCAGCCAAGATCCCCCGCCCAACACCGGGGAGCTGTTTTTT
. 16 TRBJ1-3 . TRBV7-6 CASSSPTFPTGNTIYF TGTGCCAGCAGCTCCCCGACCTTTCCAACTGGAAACACCATATATTTT
. 15 TRBJ2-7 . TRBV7-9 CASSSYRDPNAGQYF TGTGCCAGCAGCTCTTATCGGGACCCCAACGCTGGGCAGTACTTC
many 14 TRBJ2-1 TRBD2 TRBV5-5 CASSSGDSYNEQFF TGTGCCAGCAGTAGCGGGGACTCCTACAATGAGCAGTTCTTC
many 16 TRBJ2-7 TRBD2 TRBV7-2 CASSLPRTSWEIEQYF TGTGCCAGCAGCTTACCCCGGACTAGCTGGGAGATCGAGCAGTACTTC
many 12 TRBJ2-5 . TRBV12-3/TRBV12-4 CASSGQPQAQYF TGTGCCAGCAGCGGACAGCCCCAGGCCCAGTACTTC
few 15 TRBJ2-3 TRBD2 TRBV27 CASSFGRELEDTQYF TGTGCCAGCAGCTTCGGGCGGGAGCTTGAAGATACGCAGTATTTT
few 17 TRBJ1-5 . TRBV20-1 CSATPGQRVTGNQPQHF TGCAGTGCTACGCCGGGACAAAGAGTTACGGGCAATCAGCCCCAGCATTTT
many 11 TRBJ2-3 . TRBV9 CASSVGDTQYF TGTGCCAGCAGCGTAGGGGATACGCAGTATTTT